The 10 T cell receptor beta chains given below trace back to one sample, sequenced in a study of T cells in Graves' hyperthyroidism and ophthalmopathy. Amplified TCR beta CDR3 regions came from RNA transcripts. A set of HTBI primers served as the primers for a first-round RT-PCR of the TCR CDR3. TCRdb redid the calling of the multiplex PCR reads with MiXCR, one entry per CDR3 protein. Of about 560,000 distinct CDR3 sequences listed, approximately 15% are singletons. The sequenced sample consisted of blood. The origin of the receptors is a woman aged 35 to 49 with Graves' hyperthyroidism.

This clonotype was observed at least ten times. The CDR3 here is CASSLDHRRSYEQYF. CDR3 bases: TGTGCCAGCAGTTTAGACCACCGGAGGTCCTACGAGCAGTACTTC. The chain employs TRBV12-3 or TRBV12-4 and TRBJ2-7; maybe TRBD2 (5 bases). This CDR3 has 15 amino acids. The ends were cut back, 1 base at V and 1 base at J, with 11 bases in the middle.

This clonotype appeared many times. This chain joins TRBV5-1 and TRBJ2-3; D may be TRBD1 (5 bases). CDR1 and CDR2 from the germline V gene are SGHRS and YFSETQ. The CDR3 runs 15 residues. Trimming stripped 4 bases from V and 0 bases from J, with 12 bases between. The CDR3 DNA sequence: TGCGCCAGCAGCGCAGACAGCATTAGCACAGATACGCAGTATTTT. Protein: CASSADSISTDTQYF.

This clonotype was detected ten times or more. V usage is TRBV18 and J usage is TRBJ2-3, with 12 bases matching TRBD2. Germline assignment: CDR1 KGHSH and CDR2 LQKENI. This CDR3 has 15 residues. V shed 10 bases, J shed 2 bases, and the junction held 7 bases outside the gene matches. The CDR3 region has the DNA TGTGCCACCAGGACTAGCGGGGATCTCACAGATACGCAGTATTTT. The encoded protein is CATRTSGDLTDTQYF.

This clonotype was detected many times. V gene TRBV7-2 combines with J gene TRBJ1-5, with D perhaps matching TRBD1 (5 bases). The CDR3 is made up of 14 amino acids. Germline CDR1 is SGHTA and CDR2 is FQGNSA. The germline V and J ends were trimmed by 5 bases and 2 bases, with 10 bases remaining between them. CDR3 residues: CASSKKTGNQPQHF. The CDR3 region has the DNA TGTGCCAGCAGCAAAAAGACAGGCAATCAGCCCCAGCATTTT.

This chain connects TRBV19 to TRBJ2-7; D possibly matches TRBD1 or TRBD2 (5 bases each). V was trimmed by 5 bases and J by 6 bases, leaving 17 bases between them. The CDR3 loop spans 14 amino acids. Germline V lookup: CDR1 LNHDA, CDR2 SQIVND (reference sequence). CDR3: CASSVTGPVAEQYF. The CDR3 nucleotides read TGTGCCAGTAGTGTAACGGGACCCGTCGCCGAGCAGTACTTC.

There are many counts of this clonotype. V usage is TRBV2 and J usage is TRBJ2-4; D gene ambiguous. V lost 8 bases and J lost 8, with 13 bases in between. CDR1 is SNHLY, CDR2 FYNNEI, per germline. This CDR3 has 12 residues. The CDR3 bases are TGTGCCAGCCGGGCCTTGTTGGACATTCAGTACTTC. This encodes CASRALLDIQYF.

Comment on this clonotype: This clone may be a read error of a much larger clone one base away. The rearrangement joins TRBV27 to TRBJ2-1, with 8 bases aligning to TRBD2. V was pared by 2 bases and J by 8 bases, with 11 bases of the junction left unmatched. CDR1 MNHEY and CDR2 SMNVEV come from the germline V gene (reference sequence). This CDR3 region has 16 residues. CDR3 region: CASSLIPSGSVDEQFF. The CDR3 nucleotides read TGTGCCAGCAGTTTAATCCCCAGCGGGAGTGTGGATGAGCAGTTCTTC.

This clonotype has a count of ten or more. V gene TRBV11-2 combines with J gene TRBJ2-4; D ambiguous. This CDR3 is 15 amino acids long. Germline V CDR1 and CDR2: SGHAT, FQNNGV. The ends were cut back, 0 bases at V and 7 bases at J, with 13 bases in the middle. The CDR3 is CASSLDGILRNIQYF. The CDR3, as DNA: TGTGCCAGCAGCTTAGACGGTATACTACGGAACATTCAGTACTTC. Drawing the rest from reference TRBV11-2 and TRBJ2-4, the complete variable domain is EAGVAQSPRYKIIEKRQSVAFWCNPISGHATLYWYQQILGQGPKLLIQFQNNGVVDDSQLPKDRFSAERLKGVDSTLKIQPAKLEDSAVYLCASSLDGILRNIQYFGAGTRLSVL.

Ten or more counts support this clonotype. The gene calls are TRBV9 and TRBJ2-3; D not resolved. V shed 0 bases and J shed 5 bases, with 4 bases lying between them. The germline gives CDR1 SGDLS, CDR2 YYNGEE. This CDR3 contains 12 residues. CDR3 region: CASSVEGDTQYF. The CDR3 DNA follows: TGTGCCAGCAGCGTAGAAGGAGATACGCAGTATTTT.

Many counts were recorded for this clonotype. The CDR3 reads CSARDGTGDSPLHF. The CDR3 DNA reads TGCAGTGCTAGGGACGGGACAGGGGACTCACCCCTCCACTTT. This chain joins TRBV20-1 and TRBJ1-6; 10 nucleotides match TRBD1. CDR1 DFQATT and CDR2 SNEGSKA come from the germline V gene (reference sequence). There are 14 residues in the CDR3. The V gene end was trimmed by 3 bases and the J gene end by 10 bases; junction bases not matched to a gene: 6.